This entry features one T cell receptor beta chain sequence. Its specificity is unknown. The data derive from a study of cytomegalovirus exposure and HLA in healthy donors. Broader study findings: In vitro assays verified that three CMV-associated chains recognized CMV antigens specifically.

The CDR3 is made up of 18 amino acids. In germline, CDR1 is SEHNR, CDR2 FQNEAQ (reference sequence). The trim removed 1 base at V and 5 bases at J, leaving 13 bases unmatched. Primers: 60 Vbeta forward and 13 Jbeta reverse. Some clones are missing from TCRdb's copy, which holds only in-frame ones; the method was immunoSEQ multiplex PCR. The top ten hold roughly 1.9% of the sample, which has some 200,000 clones, roughly 74% seen once. The receptor's source is a woman younger than 45 in good health and CMV-seronegative. Material for sequencing was PBMCs. The gene calls are TRBV7-9 and TRBJ2-5; 10 bases match TRBD1. The CDR3 DNA reads TGTGCCAGCAGCTTAGGGACAGGGGGTTCGGCGGGCACGGAGACCCAGTACTTC. Translated: CASSLGTGGSAGTETQYF.